This passage covers 9 T cell receptor beta chains from one sample sequenced in a study of Ad26.COV2.S vaccination and SARS-CoV-2 variants. Data came from immunoSEQ multiplex PCR; TCRdb stores just in-frame clones and leaves some out. The table includes a few hundred thousand clones, approximately 87% detected once. Treatment indicated: approximately 18 received Ad26.COV2.S at low or high dose, single or two shots; 5 received placebo; per-sample allocation not given. Samples were taken on day 63 after the first vaccine or placebo injection. The specimen was peripheral blood, collected in a trial of Ad26.COV2.S vaccine versus placebo. Receptor source: a person aged 18-60 years who received the Ad26.COV2.S COVID-19 vaccine or a placebo.

The rearrangement joins TRBV19 to TRBJ1-5; a possible D gene is TRBD1 (5 bases). V was cut by 9 bases and J by 4 bases, with 22 bases left in between. The CDR3 consists of 16 residues. CDR1 is LNHDA, CDR2 SQIVND, per germline (reference sequence). The CDR3 DNA reads as TGTGCCAGCAATTTCGGGACCCCCGGAAGTAATCAGCCCCAGCATTTT. This translates into CASNFGTPGSNQPQHF.

This chain uses TRBV6-1 with TRBJ2-1; D is possibly TRBD2 (6 bases). The CDR3 covers 16 residues. Trimming took off 3 bases at V and 0 bases at J, with 12 bases between the two ends. CDR1 and CDR2 from the germline V gene are MNHNS and SASEGT. The CDR3 DNA reads as TGTGCCAGCAGTGACGGCGGGATGAGCTCCTACAATGAGCAGTTCTTC. Protein product: CASSDGGMSSYNEQFF.

The chain links TRBV24-1 to TRBJ2-2; D gene unclear. CDR1 is KGHDR and CDR2 is SFDVKD in the germline V gene. Trimming removed 3 bases from V and 0 bases from J, with 10 bases in between. This CDR3 comprises 16 residues. CDR3 coding DNA: TGTGCCACCAGTGATGGCCGTCGAGCGAACACCGGGGAGCTGTTTTTT. Translation gives CATSDGRRANTGELFF.

This rearrangement joins TRBV30 to TRBJ2-6; tentatively, D is TRBD2 (6 bases). V lost 3 bases and J lost 3, with 15 bases in between. CDR1 and CDR2 from the germline V gene are GTSNPN and SVGIG (reference sequence). The CDR3 spans 16 residues. CDR3 protein: CAWRNLRGGGANVLTF. The CDR3, as DNA: TGTGCCTGGAGGAACCTACGGGGAGGTGGGGCCAACGTCCTGACTTTC.

The chain is built from TRBV5-1 and TRBJ2-1; 10 positions agree with TRBD1. Germline lookup yields CDR1 SGHRS and CDR2 YFSETQ. This CDR3 is built from 15 residues. V was clipped by 4 bases and J by 7 bases; unmatched bases: 8. The CDR3 region is CASSDGQGEKNEQFF. CDR3 sequence (DNA): TGCGCCAGCAGCGACGGACAGGGGGAGAAGAATGAGCAGTTCTTC.

Notes on this clone: This sample also contains other DNA sequences that code for the same CDR3. The chain uses TRBV12-3 or TRBV12-4 and TRBJ2-3; D is ambiguous. V dropped 3 bases and J dropped 1 base, with 5 bases sitting between them. The CDR3 has 13 residues. CDR3 amino acids: CASSFSGTDTQYF. The CDR3 nucleotides are TGTGCCAGCAGTTTTTCGGGCACAGATACGCAGTATTTT.

The J gene is TRBJ2-3, the V gene TRBV27; 8 nucleotides align to TRBD2. The V gene end was trimmed by 4 bases and the J gene end by 4 bases; junction bases not matched to a gene: 4. The CDR3 is 14 amino acids. Germline V gene sequence: CDR1 MNHEY, CDR2 SMNVEV (reference sequence). This CDR3 is CASSSGGQADTQYF. Here the CDR3 DNA reads TGTGCCAGCAGTTCGGGGGGGCAGGCAGATACGCAGTATTTT.

This chain links TRBV12-3 or TRBV12-4 with TRBJ1-1; D perhaps matches TRBD1 (6 bases). V lost 3 bases and J lost 5, with 10 bases in between. The CDR3 totals 13 residues. The CDR3 DNA reads TGTGCCAGCAGTTTCACAGGGCGAACTGAAGCTTTCTTT. Protein product: CASSFTGRTEAFF.

This clone was observed a single time. This chain uses TRBV5-1 with TRBJ2-3; D is uncertain. V dropped 1 base and J dropped 2 bases, with 8 bases sitting between them. Germline V gives CDR1 SGHRS, CDR2 YFSETQ. The CDR3 consists of 14 residues. In nucleotides, the CDR3 is TGCGCCAGCAGCTTGTCAGACCCCACAGATACGCAGTATTTT. Translation: CASSLSDPTDTQYF.